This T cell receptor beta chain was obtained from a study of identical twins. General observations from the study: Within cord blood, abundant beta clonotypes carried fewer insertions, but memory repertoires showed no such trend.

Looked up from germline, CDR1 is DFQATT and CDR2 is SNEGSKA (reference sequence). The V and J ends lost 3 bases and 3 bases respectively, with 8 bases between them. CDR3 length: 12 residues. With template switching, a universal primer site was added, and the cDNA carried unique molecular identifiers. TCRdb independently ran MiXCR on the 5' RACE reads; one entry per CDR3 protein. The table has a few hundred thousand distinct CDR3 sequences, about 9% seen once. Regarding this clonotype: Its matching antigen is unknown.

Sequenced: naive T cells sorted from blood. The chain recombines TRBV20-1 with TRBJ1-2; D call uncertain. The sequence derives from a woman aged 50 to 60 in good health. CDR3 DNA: TGCAGTGCTAGTACGGGTGACTATGGCTACACCTTC. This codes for CSASTGDYGYTF.